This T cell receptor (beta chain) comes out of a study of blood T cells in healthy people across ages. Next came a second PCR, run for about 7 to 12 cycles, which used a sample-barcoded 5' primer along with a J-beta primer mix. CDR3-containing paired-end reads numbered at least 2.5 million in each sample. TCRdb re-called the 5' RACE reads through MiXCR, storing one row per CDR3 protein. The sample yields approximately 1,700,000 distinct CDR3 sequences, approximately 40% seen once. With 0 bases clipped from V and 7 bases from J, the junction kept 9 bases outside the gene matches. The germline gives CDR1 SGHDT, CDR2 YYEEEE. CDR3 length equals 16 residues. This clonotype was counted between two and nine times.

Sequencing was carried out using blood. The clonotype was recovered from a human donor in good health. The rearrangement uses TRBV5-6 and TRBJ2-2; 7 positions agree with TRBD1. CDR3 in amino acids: CASSLDMRGRGGELFF. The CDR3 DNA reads TGTGCCAGCAGCTTGGATATGAGGGGGCGAGGCGGGGAGCTGTTTTTT.